This T cell receptor (beta chain) was observed in a study of shared clonotypes between healthy human individuals. The wider study: The study enrolled a couple of women and a few men aged 18 to 49.

Investigators divided CD4+ cells into CD45RA+ naive and CD45RA-negative memory subsets. Trimming pared 5 bases from V and 1 base from J, leaving 8 bases between. Germline CDR1 is GTSNPN and CDR2 is SVGIG (reference sequence). CDR3 length: 13 amino acids. Sequencing used immunoSEQ multiplex PCR; TCRdb keeps in-frame clones, though not all of them. The sample consists of some 680,000 clones, roughly 72% of them appearing once. This rearrangement joins TRBV30 to TRBJ2-2; TRBD2 is a possible D gene (5 bases). Sequences were obtained from memory CD4+ T cells sorted from blood. Subset noted: CD45RA-negative fraction. The receptor was isolated from a woman aged 25 to 39 in good health. CDR3 DNA sequence: TGTGCCTGGGGCCGGGAGAACACCGGGGAGCTGTTTTTT. It specifies CAWGRENTGELFF.